The 26 T cell receptor beta chains listed next were all sequenced from one sample in a study of T cell responses to AZD1222 COVID-19 vaccine. The data were produced by immunoSEQ multiplex PCR, yet TCRdb's version contains in-frame clones alone and is incomplete. The sample contains 100,000 to 150,000 clones, roughly nine tenths of which appear only once. This material consisted of peripheral blood, taken 28 days after the second AZD1222 dose. These receptors were collected from an adult who received the AZD1222 COVID-19 vaccine.

This clone occurred a few times. V and J are TRBV7-3 and TRBJ2-2, with D perhaps TRBD1 (5 bases). This CDR3 comprises 12 residues. V lost 3 bases and J lost 6, with 5 bases in between. Germline CDR1 and CDR2: SGHTA and FQGTGA. CDR3 sequence: CASSLGPGELFF. DNA of the CDR3: TGTGCCAGCAGCTTGGGGCCCGGGGAGCTGTTTTTT.

V gene TRBV19 combines with J gene TRBJ1-1; D ambiguous. Germline CDR1 and CDR2: LNHDA and SQIVND (reference sequence). The CDR3 is made up of 13 amino acids. V was pared by 5 bases and J by 3 bases, with 10 bases between. CDR3 DNA sequence: TGTGCCAGTAGTGCCTCCGGGGACACTGAAGCTTTCTTT. The encoded protein is CASSASGDTEAFF.

The chain couples TRBV5-6 to TRBJ1-2; a possible D gene is TRBD1 (5 bases). The CDR3 runs 11 residues. Germline V gene lookup returns CDR1 SGHDT and CDR2 YYEEEE. The V end lost 7 bases, the J end lost 4 bases, and 8 bases lay between the germline ends. Here the CDR3 reads CASGTVYGYTF. DNA for the CDR3: TGTGCCAGCGGGACGGTCTATGGCTACACCTTC.

This chain uses TRBV28 with TRBJ2-7; D might be TRBD1 or TRBD2, each matching 5 bases. Germline-derived CDR1 and CDR2 are MDHEN and SYDVKM. Trimming left V 9 bases short and J 7 bases short, with 13 bases between. The length of the CDR3 is 11 residues. In DNA, the CDR3 is TGTGCCAGTGGGACCAGGAGGGAGCAGTACTTC. It encodes CASGTRREQYF.

The CDR3 DNA reads TGTGCCAGCAGTTTGACAGGGGTCCCGGAGCCCCAGCATTTT. Protein product: CASSLTGVPEPQHF. J is TRBJ1-5 and V is TRBV7-9; TRBD1 matches at 8 bases. The germline V gene encodes CDR1 SEHNR and CDR2 FQNEAQ (reference sequence). This CDR3 has 14 residues. Trimming cost V 6 bases and J 8 bases; bases outside gene matches: 9.

The chain recombines TRBV6-5 with TRBJ2-7; D gene uncertain. Trimming took off 6 bases at V and 4 bases at J, with 7 bases between the two ends. The CDR3 has 11 amino acids. Germline V gene data show CDR1 as MNHEY and CDR2 as SVGAGI. CDR3 residues: CASSNKYEQYF. DNA for the CDR3: TGTGCCAGCAGCAACAAGTACGAGCAGTACTTC.

The J gene is TRBJ1-1, the V gene TRBV11-1, with D maybe TRBD1 (6 bases). The germline V and J ends were trimmed by 3 bases and 2 bases, with 13 bases remaining between them. The CDR3 sequence is 15 residues long. The germline V gene has CDR1 SGHAT and CDR2 FQDESV (reference sequence). CDR3: CASSFGGQKNTEAFF. CDR3 in DNA: TGTGCCAGCAGCTTTGGAGGACAGAAAAACACTGAAGCTTTCTTT.

The V and J genes are TRBV30 and TRBJ2-1; D call uncertain. V was shortened by 2 bases and J by 5 bases, with 10 bases between the two germline ends. CDR3 length: 13 amino acids. The germline V gene has CDR1 GTSNPN and CDR2 SVGIG (reference sequence). This CDR3 reads CAWSQRLDNEQFF. CDR3 coding DNA: TGTGCCTGGAGTCAACGACTCGACAATGAGCAGTTCTTC.

The chain links TRBV6-2 or TRBV6-3 to TRBJ1-5; 7 bases align to TRBD1. CDR3 length equals 16 residues. Per germline, CDR1 MNHEY and CDR2 SVGEGT. J was trimmed by 0 bases and V by 0 bases; bases with no gene match: 2. The CDR3, as DNA: TGTGCCAGCAGTTACTCAGGGGGCGATAGCAATCAGCCCCAGCATTTT. This codes for CASSYSGGDSNQPQHF.

The chain uses TRBV27 and TRBJ1-4, with D possibly matching TRBD1 (5 bases). The length of the CDR3 is 16 residues. The V gene lost 7 bases and the J gene lost 5 bases, with 20 bases spanning the gap. Germline CDR1 reads MNHEY; CDR2 reads SMNVEV (reference sequence). The CDR3 region is CASTTTVGGFNEKLFF. The CDR3 DNA sequence: TGTGCCAGCACCACCACGGTGGGGGGATTCAATGAAAAACTGTTTTTT.

Regarding this clone: Other DNA variants within this sample encode the same CDR3. The rearrangement links TRBV5-1 to TRBJ2-7; 8 bases agree with TRBD2. Trimming cost V 0 bases and J 2 bases; bases outside gene matches: 4. In germline, CDR1 is SGHRS, CDR2 YFSETQ. The CDR3 spans 15 residues. The CDR3 loop is CASSLGPGGTYEQYF. DNA for the CDR3: TGCGCCAGCAGCTTGGGCCCGGGAGGGACCTACGAGCAGTACTTC. The variable domain in full, completed from reference TRBV5-1 and TRBJ2-7, reads KAGVTQTPRYLIKTRGQQVTLSCSPISGHRSVSWYQQTPGQGLQFLFEYFSETQRNKGNFPGRFSGRQFSNSRSEMNVSTLELGDSALYLCASSLGPGGTYEQYFGPGTRLTVT.

This clone was seen only a few times. The gene calls are TRBV18 and TRBJ1-3; the D is unclear. Germline CDR1 reads KGHSH; CDR2 reads LQKENI. V shed 6 bases and J shed 3 bases, with 6 bases lying between them. There are 12 residues in the CDR3. This chain's CDR3 is CASSENGNTIYF. The CDR3 nucleotides read TGTGCCAGCTCCGAAAATGGAAACACCATATATTTT.

This rearrangement joins TRBV12-3 or TRBV12-4 to TRBJ1-2, with D possibly matching TRBD1 (5 bases). Trimming stripped 4 bases from V and 7 bases from J, with 13 bases between. The CDR3 loop spans 13 amino acids. CDR3 protein: CASSSGTARGYTF. The CDR3 nucleotides are TGTGCCAGCAGTTCAGGGACCGCTCGTGGCTACACCTTC.

The chain recombines TRBV5-1 with TRBJ2-7; D may be TRBD2 (7 bases). CDR3 size: 14 residues. Germline V gene data show CDR1 as SGHRS and CDR2 as YFSETQ. V dropped 6 bases and J dropped 0 bases, with 13 bases sitting between them. CDR3 DNA: TGCGCCAGCACCGTCGGGGGGCCCTCCTACGAGCAGTACTTC. Protein product: CASTVGGPSYEQYF.

The chain has TRBV5-1 and TRBJ1-2; the D gene is possibly TRBD1 (5 bases). Trimming removed 2 bases at V and 7 bases at J, with 15 bases between. The CDR3 sequence is 14 residues long. Per germline, CDR1 SGHRS and CDR2 YFSETQ. CDR3: CASSFGRERSGYTF. The CDR3 nucleotides read TGCGCCAGCAGCTTCGGCAGGGAGAGGAGTGGCTACACCTTC.

This sequence joins TRBV10-3 and TRBJ1-4; D call uncertain. This CDR3 has 15 amino acids. With 6 bases removed from V and 0 bases from J, the gap between germline ends came to 11 bases. Germline loops: CDR1 ENHRY, CDR2 SYGVKD. The chain's CDR3 is CAISPGEATNEKLFF. For the CDR3, the DNA is TGTGCCATCAGCCCCGGGGAGGCAACTAATGAAAAACTGTTTTTT.

This chain links TRBV19 with TRBJ1-1, with no clear D. Germline V gene lookup returns CDR1 LNHDA and CDR2 SQIVND (reference sequence). The CDR3 runs to 15 residues. V gave up 1 base and J gave up 0 bases, with 9 bases separating them. Here the CDR3 DNA reads TGTGCCAGTAGTATAGTAGCGCGGATGAACACTGAAGCTTTCTTT. This codes for CASSIVARMNTEAFF.

The sample holds one count of this clone. The rearrangement links TRBV29-1 to TRBJ1-5; perhaps TRBD1 as D (5 bases). V was trimmed by 4 bases and J by 1 base, leaving 14 bases between them. Germline CDR1 is SQVTM and CDR2 is ANQGSEA. The CDR3 sequence is 15 residues long. CDR3 in amino acids: CSVATDRGSNQPQHF. Written as DNA, the CDR3 is TGCAGCGTTGCTACAGACCGGGGGAGCAATCAGCCCCAGCATTTT.

A few counts support this clone. The chain recombines TRBV6-1 with TRBJ1-1; D not resolved. Germline V lookup: CDR1 MNHNS, CDR2 SASEGT. Trimming removed 1 base from V and 11 bases from J, with 14 bases in between. The CDR3 runs 13 residues. The CDR3 region has the DNA TGTGCCAGCAGTGAAGATGGAGGAGGAGGCGCTTTCTTT. Protein product: CASSEDGGGGAFF.

This clone came up once. This chain uses TRBV5-8 with TRBJ2-7; no clear D. Trimming cost V 4 bases and J 6 bases, with 8 bases left between them. The CDR3 totals 11 residues. Germline-derived CDR1 and CDR2 are SGHTS and YDEGEE. CDR3 in amino acids: CASSPGGEQYF. For the CDR3, the DNA is TGTGCCAGCAGCCCGGGTGGCGAGCAGTACTTC.

The chain uses TRBV9 and TRBJ1-3; TRBD1 might be the D (5 bases). This CDR3 has 14 residues. Trimming shortened V by 0 bases and J by 4 bases, and 8 bases separated the two germline ends. CDR1 is SGDLS and CDR2 is YYNGEE in the germline V gene. The CDR3 spells CASSVAGSGNTIYF. The CDR3, as DNA: TGTGCCAGCAGCGTAGCAGGGTCCGGAAACACCATATATTTT.

This sequence joins TRBV19 and TRBJ1-5; D is unclear. The CDR3 totals 15 residues. V lost 3 bases, J lost 0 bases, and 9 bases lay in between. The V gene's germline CDR1 is LNHDA and CDR2 SQIVND (reference sequence). The CDR3 DNA sequence: TGTGCCAGTAGTATGGCAGGATATAGCAATCAGCCCCAGCATTTT. Translating gives CASSMAGYSNQPQHF.

This clone was seen a handful of times. The V and J genes are TRBV4-1 and TRBJ1-1, with D perhaps matching TRBD1 (5 bases). With 6 bases removed from V and 0 bases from J, the gap between germline ends came to 11 bases. The CDR3 totals 14 residues. Germline V lookup: CDR1 MGHRA, CDR2 YSYEKL. CDR3 region: CASSRFRVNTEAFF. The CDR3 DNA reads as TGCGCCAGCAGTCGGTTCAGGGTGAACACTGAAGCTTTCTTT.

The genes are TRBV18 and TRBJ1-1; maybe TRBD1 (5 bases). The CDR3 extends over 12 amino acids. V was cut by 5 bases and J by 6 bases, with 10 bases left in between. Germline-derived CDR1 and CDR2 are KGHSH and LQKENI. The DNA of the CDR3 is TGTGCCAGCTCAACAGGTAGCGCTGAAGCTTTCTTT. Translated: CASSTGSAEAFF.

V and J are TRBV30 and TRBJ2-7, with 9 bases that match TRBD1. This CDR3 comprises 14 residues. With V trimmed by 0 bases and J by 2 bases, 2 bases remained unmatched. CDR1 GTSNPN and CDR2 SVGIG come from the germline V gene (reference sequence). The CDR3 region is CAWSVGQGTYEQYF. CDR3 nucleotides: TGTGCCTGGAGTGTAGGACAGGGGACCTACGAGCAGTACTTC.

V is TRBV3-1 (or the pseudogene TRBV3-2) and J is TRBJ1-5; TRBD1 is a possible D gene (5 bases). The CDR3 extends over 15 amino acids. V was shortened by 0 bases and J by 2 bases, with 8 bases between the two germline ends. Germline V gives CDR1 LGHDT, CDR2 YNNKEL (reference sequence). The CDR3 protein is CASSQDPGRNQPQHF. In DNA form, the CDR3 reads TGTGCCAGCAGCCAAGATCCGGGACGCAATCAGCCCCAGCATTTT.